The subject of this entry is one TCR beta chain. Assay used: immunoSEQ multiplex PCR; TCRdb lists only in-frame clones, some missing. The repertoire has 81,000 or so clones, roughly nine tenths of them found once; the top ten carry 8.4%. This entry is derived from a study of OX40 agonist ivuxolimab in advanced cancers. In the study overall: From about 23 to 85 years was the age range, with a mean of about 54 years, and 65% to 90% were male.

Trimming shortened V by 2 bases and J by 6 bases, and 11 bases separated the two germline ends. The germline V gene encodes CDR1 MNHNS and CDR2 SASEGT. The CDR3 covers 13 residues. The chain couples TRBV6-1 to TRBJ2-7; either TRBD1 or TRBD2 may fit D (6 bases each). The receptor comes from an adult with an advanced solid tumor such as melanoma, head and neck, liver or kidney cancer. The sample consisted of CD4+ or CD8+ T cells sorted from blood, taken in a trial of the OX40 agonist ivuxolimab. CDR3 sequence: CASSELGGPEQYV. CDR3 coding DNA: TGTGCCAGCAGTGAATTAGGGGGGCCCGAGCAGTACGTC.